This T cell receptor beta chain was sequenced during a study of cytomegalovirus exposure and HLA in healthy donors. Study in general: Tens of millions of unique TCRs from HLA-typed donors were held in an early data release. The study's findings and limits: A missense DCLRE1C variant was associated with V- and J-gene trimming of TCR beta chains in a later analysis, and an independent cohort replicated the association.

The CDR3 covers 14 residues. V gave up 4 bases and J gave up 4 bases; unmatched junction bases: 3. Germline CDR1 and CDR2: MNHEY and SVGAGI. The PCR made use of 60 Vbeta and 13 Jbeta primers. Authors' analysis steps: Later reanalysis found approximately 76 million unique TCR beta chains, about 10 million of them shared. Sequenced by immunoSEQ multiplex PCR; TCRdb stores in-frame clones only, minus some. V, J and clone size were drawn from that table, and D and trimming were deduced from the DNA. This table has approximately 82,000 clones, about 9.4% appearing once. A remark on this clone: No antigen is known for it.

Sequenced input: PBMCs. The chain employs TRBV6-5 and TRBJ2-5; 10 positions agree with TRBD2. This TCR was sampled from a man between 60 and 70 years old in good health and CMV-seropositive. The CDR3: CASSFRLAGETQYF. DNA of the CDR3: TGTGCCAGCAGTTTTCGACTAGCGGGAGAGACCCAGTACTTC.